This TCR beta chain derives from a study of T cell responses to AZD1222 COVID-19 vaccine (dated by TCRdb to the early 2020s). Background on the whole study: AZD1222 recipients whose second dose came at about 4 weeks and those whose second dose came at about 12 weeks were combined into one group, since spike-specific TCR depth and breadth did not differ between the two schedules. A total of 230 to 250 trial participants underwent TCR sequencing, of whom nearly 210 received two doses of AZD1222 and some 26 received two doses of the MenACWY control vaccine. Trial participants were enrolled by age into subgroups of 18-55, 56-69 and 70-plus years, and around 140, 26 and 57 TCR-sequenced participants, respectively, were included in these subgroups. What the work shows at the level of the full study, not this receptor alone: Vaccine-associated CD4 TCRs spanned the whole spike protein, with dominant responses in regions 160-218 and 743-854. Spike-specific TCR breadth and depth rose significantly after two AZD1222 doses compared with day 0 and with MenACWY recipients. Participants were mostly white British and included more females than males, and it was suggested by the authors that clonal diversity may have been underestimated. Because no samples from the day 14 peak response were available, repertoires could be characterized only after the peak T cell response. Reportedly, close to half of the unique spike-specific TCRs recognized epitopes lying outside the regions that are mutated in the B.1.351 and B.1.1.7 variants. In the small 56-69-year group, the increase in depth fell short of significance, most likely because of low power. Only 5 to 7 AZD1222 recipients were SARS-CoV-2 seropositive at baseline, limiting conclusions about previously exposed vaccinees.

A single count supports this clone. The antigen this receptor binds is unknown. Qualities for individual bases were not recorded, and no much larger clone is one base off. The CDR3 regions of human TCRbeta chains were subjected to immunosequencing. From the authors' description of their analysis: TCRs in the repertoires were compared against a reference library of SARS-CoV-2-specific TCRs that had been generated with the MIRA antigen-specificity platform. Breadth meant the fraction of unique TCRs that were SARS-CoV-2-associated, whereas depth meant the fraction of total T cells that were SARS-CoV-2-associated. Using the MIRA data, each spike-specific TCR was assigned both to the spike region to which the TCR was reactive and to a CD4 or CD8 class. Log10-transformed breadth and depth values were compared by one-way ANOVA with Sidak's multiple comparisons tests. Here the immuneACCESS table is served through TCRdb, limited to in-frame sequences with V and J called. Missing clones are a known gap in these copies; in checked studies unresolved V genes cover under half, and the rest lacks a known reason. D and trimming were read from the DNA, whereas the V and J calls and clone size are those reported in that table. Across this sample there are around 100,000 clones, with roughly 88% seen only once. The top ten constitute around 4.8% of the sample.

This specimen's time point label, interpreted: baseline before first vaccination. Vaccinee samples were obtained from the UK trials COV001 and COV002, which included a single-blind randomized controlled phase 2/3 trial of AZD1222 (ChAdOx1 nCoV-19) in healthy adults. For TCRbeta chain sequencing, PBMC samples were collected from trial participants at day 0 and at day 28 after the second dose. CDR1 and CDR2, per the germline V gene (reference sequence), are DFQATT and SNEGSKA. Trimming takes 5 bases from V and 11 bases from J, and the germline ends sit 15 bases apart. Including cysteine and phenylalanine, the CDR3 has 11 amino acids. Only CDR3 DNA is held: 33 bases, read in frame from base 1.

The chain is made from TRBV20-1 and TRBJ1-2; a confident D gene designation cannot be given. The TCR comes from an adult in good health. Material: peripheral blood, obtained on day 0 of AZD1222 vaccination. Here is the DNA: TGCAGTGCTCATAACCGGGCCGAGTACACCTTC. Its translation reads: CSAHNRAEYTF.